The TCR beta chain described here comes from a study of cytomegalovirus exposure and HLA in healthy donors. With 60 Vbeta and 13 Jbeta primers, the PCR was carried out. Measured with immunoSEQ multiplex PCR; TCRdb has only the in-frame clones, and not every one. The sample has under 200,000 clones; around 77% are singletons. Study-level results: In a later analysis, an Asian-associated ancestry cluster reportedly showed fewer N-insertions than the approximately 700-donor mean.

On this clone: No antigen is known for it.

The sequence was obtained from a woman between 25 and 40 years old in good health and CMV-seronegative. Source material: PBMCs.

CDR3 amino acids: CAISLDPTGEQYF. The DNA of the CDR3 is TGTGCCATCAGCCTAGACCCTACGGGCGAGCAGTACTTC. V and J are TRBV10-3 and TRBJ2-7; D ambiguous. V was cut by 6 bases and J by 6 bases, with 15 bases left in between. CDR3 length: 13 amino acids. In germline, CDR1 is ENHRY, CDR2 SYGVKD.